This T cell receptor (beta chain) was profiled in a study of blood T cell repertoires in COVID-19. Study background: COVID-19 samples from acute and convalescent phases originated in the United States, Italy and Spain.

Enrolment of Seattle patients took place during active infection, and they were followed longitudinally. In the original processing: Estimation of nucleated cell counts was performed using reference gene primer amplification. Libraries were prepared by immunoSEQ multiplex PCR; TCRdb keeps only in-frame clonotypes and omits some of them. The V and J calls and clone size are taken from that table; D and trimming were inferred from the DNA. The table has almost 200,000 clones, around four fifths seen once. CDR1 and CDR2 from the germline V gene are KGHSH and LQKENI. V lost 0 bases and J lost 6, with 12 bases in between. The CDR3 consists of 15 residues.

This clonotype was sampled from a man in his 60s with COVID-19, enrolled during active disease. Sequenced material: peripheral blood. The V gene is TRBV18, the J gene TRBJ1-5; D perhaps matches TRBD1 (6 bases). The CDR3 DNA reads TGTGCCAGCTCACCACCTTCACAGGGTGGTCAGCCCCAGCATTTT. Protein: CASSPPSQGGQPQHF.